These T cell receptor beta chains were read from a single sample in a study of T cell responses to AZD1222 COVID-19 vaccine. Here immunoSEQ multiplex PCR was the method, and the copy in TCRdb shows in-frame clones only, minus some. The sample lists some 110,000 clones, 88% seen once, with over 7.5% in the top ten. Material: peripheral blood, obtained on day 0 of AZD1222 vaccination. Receptors were obtained from an adult in good health. Each CDR3 is given with its conserved first and last residue. The D gene is left open where the match is weak. A row's size may be missing; if present it is once, few, many or a size class.

d_gene,j_gene,v_gene,abundance,CDR3aa,CDR3nt
.,TRBJ1-5,TRBV7-2,.,CASSLAAYGNQPQHF,TGTGCCAGCAGCTTGGCTGCCTATGGCAATCAGCCCCAGCATTTT
.,TRBJ1-2,TRBV3-1/TRBV3-2,few,CASSLMGSYGYTF,TGTGCCAGCAGCCTTATGGGTAGCTATGGCTACACCTTC
TRBD1,TRBJ2-2,TRBV6-5,.,CASSSGTGGVGELFF,TGTGCCAGCAGTTCCGGGACAGGGGGTGTCGGGGAGCTGTTTTTT
.,TRBJ2-7,TRBV5-1,.,CASSIGGGNEQYF,TGCGCCAGCAGCATTGGAGGCGGGAACGAGCAGTACTTC
TRBD1,TRBJ2-3,TRBV7-2,.,CASSVMRDRVGNTQYF,TGTGCCAGCAGCGTAATGCGGGACAGGGTGGGAAATACGCAGTATTTT
.,TRBJ2-1,TRBV5-6,.,CASALSNEQFF,TGTGCCAGCGCCCTGAGTAATGAGCAGTTCTTC
.,TRBJ2-7,TRBV25-1,.,CASSDHYEQYF,TGTGCCAGCAGTGACCACTACGAGCAGTACTTC
.,TRBJ1-1,TRBV7-9,.,CASSLTRVHTEAFF,TGTGCCAGCAGCTTAACTCGGGTACACACTGAAGCTTTCTTT
.,TRBJ1-2,TRBV7-2,.,CASSLVPSLNRQAGGYTF,TGTGCCAGCAGCTTAGTCCCGAGTTTAAACAGGCAAGCCGGGGGCTACACCTTC
TRBD1,TRBJ1-2,TRBV6-5,.,CASSSQGAANYGYTF,TGTGCCAGCAGTTCTCAGGGGGCGGCCAACTATGGCTACACCTTC
.,TRBJ1-4,TRBV3-1/TRBV3-2,.,CASSQVERVEKLFF,TGTGCCAGCAGCCAAGTCGAGAGGGTTGAAAAACTGTTTTTT
TRBD2,TRBJ2-3,TRBV19,once,CASSNSWGIGGSPTDTQYF,TGTGCCAGTAGTAATAGTTGGGGGATCGGCGGGAGTCCCACAGATACGCAGTATTTT
.,TRBJ1-3,TRBV19,.,CASNPTAGYSGNTIYF,TGTGCCAGTAATCCTACCGCGGGGTACTCTGGAAACACCATATATTTT
TRBD1,TRBJ2-7,TRBV5-6,.,CASSNRDRGYEQYF,TGTGCCAGCAGTAATCGGGACAGGGGCTACGAGCAGTACTTC
.,TRBJ2-2,TRBV5-1,.,CASSFNGYTNTGELFF,TGCGCCAGCAGCTTTAACGGGTATACTAACACCGGGGAGCTGTTTTTT
TRBD1,TRBJ2-2,TRBV10-3,.,CAISEGGQAETGELFF,TGTGCCATCAGTGAGGGTGGACAGGCTGAGACCGGGGAGCTGTTTTTT
.,TRBJ1-1,TRBV10-3,few,CAISERDSEAFF,TGTGCCATCAGTGAAAGGGACTCTGAAGCTTTCTTT
.,TRBJ1-4,TRBV19,.,CASRSIGPNEKLFF,TGTGCCAGTAGATCCATAGGACCGAATGAAAAACTGTTTTTT
TRBD1,TRBJ2-7,TRBV5-1,.,CASSLQGAIYEQYF,TGCGCCAGCAGCTTACAGGGGGCCATCTACGAGCAGTACTTC
.,TRBJ1-4,TRBV15,.,CATTTGFEKLFF,TGTGCCACCACTACAGGGTTTGAAAAACTGTTTTTT
TRBD2,TRBJ2-7,TRBV15,.,CATSNGGSPREQYF,TGTGCCACCAGCAATGGCGGGAGCCCACGCGAGCAGTACTTC
TRBD1,TRBJ2-7,TRBV27,few,CASSLSGTGYEQYF,TGTGCCAGCAGCCTGTCAGGGACAGGCTACGAGCAGTACTTC
.,TRBJ2-3,TRBV5-1,.,CASSLRLWRQRGDTQYF,TGCGCCAGCAGCTTGCGGTTGTGGCGGCAGAGGGGAGATACGCAGTATTTT
TRBD2,TRBJ2-1,TRBV12-3/TRBV12-4,.,CASSLSGRNEQFF,TGTGCCAGCAGTTTAAGCGGGAGAAATGAGCAGTTCTTC
.,TRBJ1-5,TRBV27,medium-sized,CASSPLWSGDYSNQPQHF,TGTGCCAGCAGCCCTCTTTGGTCAGGGGATTATAGCAATCAGCCCCAGCATTTT
TRBD1,TRBJ1-2,TRBV14,.,CASSLLTGSFGGYTF,TGTGCCAGCAGCCTTCTGACAGGGTCCTTCGGTGGCTACACCTTC
TRBD1,TRBJ1-3,TRBV5-1,.,CASSLEADRVPRNTIYF,TGCGCCAGCAGCTTGGAAGCGGACAGGGTCCCTCGAAACACCATATATTTT
.,TRBJ2-3,TRBV7-9,.,CASSPRGRGTDTQYF,TGTGCCAGCAGCCCACGGGGGCGCGGCACAGATACGCAGTATTTT
.,TRBJ1-6,TRBV28,few,CASSGGQSGSPLHF,TGTGCCAGCAGTGGGGGACAAAGTGGTTCACCCCTCCACTTT
.,TRBJ1-5,TRBV7-9,.,CASSLAQTSNQPQHF,TGTGCCAGCAGCTTAGCCCAAACTTCTAATCAGCCCCAGCATTTT
TRBD1,TRBJ2-1,TRBV10-2,.,CASSELLDRLVF,TGCGCCAGCAGTGAACTACTGGACAGGTTGGTCTTC
.,TRBJ1-5,TRBV12-3/TRBV12-4,.,CASIMDGNQPQHF,TGTGCCAGCATCATGGACGGCAATCAGCCCCAGCATTTT
TRBD2,TRBJ2-3,TRBV3-1/TRBV3-2,.,CASSQDISPGGTQYF,TGTGCCAGCAGCCAAGATATCTCCCCGGGGGGAACGCAGTATTTT
TRBD2,TRBJ2-6,TRBV7-2,.,CASSSTGGSGANVLTF,TGTGCCAGCAGCTCCACGGGGGGGTCTGGGGCCAACGTCCTGACTTTC
.,TRBJ2-7,TRBV10-3,.,CAISEFYEQYF,TGTGCCATCAGTGAGTTCTACGAGCAGTACTTC
.,TRBJ2-1,TRBV5-1,.,CASSLGGEQFF,TGCGCCAGCAGCTTGGGGGGTGAGCAGTTCTTC
TRBD1,TRBJ1-1,TRBV5-1,.,CASSFMEQGRTEAFF,TGCGCCAGCAGCTTTATGGAACAGGGGAGGACTGAAGCTTTCTTT
.,TRBJ2-7,TRBV3-1/TRBV3-2,.,CASSQGGVKYF,TGTGCCAGCAGCCAAGGAGGGGTTAAGTACTTC
TRBD2,TRBJ2-1,TRBV3-1/TRBV3-2,.,CASSQGVGRESSYNEQFF,TGTGCCAGCAGCCAAGGGGTAGGGCGGGAGAGCTCCTACAATGAGCAGTTCTTC
.,TRBJ1-1,TRBV14,.,CASSQGVNTEAFF,TGTGCCAGCAGCCAGGGGGTGAACACTGAAGCTTTCTTT
.,TRBJ1-3,TRBV4-1,.,CASSLSSGGPGNTIYF,TGCGCCAGCAGCCTCTCGAGTGGGGGACCTGGAAACACCATATATTTT
.,TRBJ1-3,TRBV6-5,.,CASSQDRDSGNTIYF,TGTGCCAGCAGCCAAGACCGCGACTCTGGAAACACCATATATTTT
.,TRBJ1-2,TRBV5-4,.,CASSLVQNSYGYTF,TGTGCCAGCAGCTTGGTACAGAATTCCTATGGCTACACCTTC
.,TRBJ2-7,TRBV6-5,many,CASSFGHSYEQYF,TGTGCCAGCAGTTTCGGACACTCCTACGAGCAGTACTTC
TRBD1,TRBJ1-1,TRBV9,once,CATREVQGASEAFF,TGTGCCACCCGAGAAGTACAGGGGGCGTCGGAAGCTTTCTTT
TRBD2,TRBJ2-3,TRBV5-1,.,CASSEGLAGDYWGTDTQYF,TGCGCCAGCAGCGAGGGACTAGCGGGAGATTATTGGGGCACAGATACGCAGTATTTT
.,TRBJ2-7,TRBV2,medium-sized,CASSVVDRYEQYF,TGTGCCAGCAGTGTGGTGGATCGATACGAGCAGTACTTC
.,TRBJ2-1,TRBV2,.,CASREFSSYNEQFF,TGTGCCAGCAGGGAGTTTAGTTCCTACAATGAGCAGTTCTTC
TRBD2,TRBJ2-3,TRBV11-1,once,CASQKGPSGAPDTQYF,TGTGCCAGCCAAAAGGGCCCTAGCGGGGCCCCAGATACGCAGTATTTT
TRBD1,TRBJ1-5,TRBV12-5,.,CASGLEPKGLRQGAFGQPQHF,TGTGCTAGTGGTTTGGAACCAAAGGGATTACGACAGGGGGCATTTGGGCAGCCCCAGCATTTT
.,TRBJ2-3,TRBV7-3,.,CASSLSGGVGGTQYF,TGTGCCAGCAGCTTAAGCGGGGGCGTGGGTGGTACGCAGTATTTT
.,TRBJ1-5,TRBV7-8,.,CATAATANQPQHF,TGTGCCACCGCCGCAACGGCTAATCAGCCCCAGCATTTT
TRBD1,TRBJ1-1,TRBV6-2/TRBV6-3,few,CASSLRTGEAFF,TGTGCCAGCAGTCTAAGGACAGGGGAAGCTTTCTTT
TRBD1,TRBJ1-1,TRBV25-1,.,CASSVTGVVTEAFF,TGTGCCAGCAGTGTGACAGGGGTCGTCACTGAAGCTTTCTTT
.,TRBJ1-2,TRBV6-5,.,CASSPQEGGYTF,TGTGCCAGCAGCCCCCAGGAAGGAGGCTACACCTTC
.,TRBJ2-7,TRBV11-2,.,CASSLGGHWVDEQYF,TGTGCCAGCAGCTTAGGGGGACACTGGGTGGACGAGCAGTACTTC
.,TRBJ1-1,TRBV27,.,CASRWNTEAFF,TGTGCCAGCAGGTGGAACACTGAAGCTTTCTTT
TRBD1,TRBJ1-5,TRBV4-1,.,CASSQDSPDRVGNQPQHF,TGCGCCAGCAGCCAAGATAGCCCCGACAGGGTGGGCAATCAGCCCCAGCATTTT
.,TRBJ2-5,TRBV14,.,CASSQGIPETQYF,TGTGCCAGCAGCCAAGGAATACCGGAGACCCAGTACTTC
.,TRBJ2-7,TRBV7-2,few,CASSPTAGRGYDEQYF,TGTGCCAGCAGCCCGACCGCAGGGAGGGGGTACGACGAGCAGTACTTC